The T cell receptor (beta chain) described here comes from a study of TIL therapy for anti-PD-1-resistant metastatic lung cancer. Study background: Patients then received nivolumab; progressors got lymphodepletion, TIL and IL-2. A handful of tumors were EGFR-mutant and two were ALK-rearranged.

The libraries were made with immunoSEQ v3. Method: immunoSEQ multiplex PCR; TCRdb's copy keeps in-frame clones and lacks some. The sample carries 45,000 to 60,000 clones, about 80% recorded once. This sample's time point: pre-treatment sample, taken before nivolumab and TIL therapy. Adults with stage 4 NSCLC were enrolled in a phase I trial. The V gene's germline CDR1 is SGHNT and CDR2 YYREEE (reference sequence). The CDR3 is made up of 17 amino acids. V dropped 4 bases and J dropped 6 bases, with 23 bases sitting between them. Sequenced material: blood, taken at baseline. This sequence joins TRBV5-4 and TRBJ2-1; D gene ambiguous. This TCR came from a woman between 25 and 85 years old with non-small cell lung cancer. The CDR3 protein is CASSRNSPTARSNEQFF. In DNA, the CDR3 is TGTGCCAGCAGCCGAAATAGTCCTACCGCAAGGTCCAATGAGCAGTTCTTC.